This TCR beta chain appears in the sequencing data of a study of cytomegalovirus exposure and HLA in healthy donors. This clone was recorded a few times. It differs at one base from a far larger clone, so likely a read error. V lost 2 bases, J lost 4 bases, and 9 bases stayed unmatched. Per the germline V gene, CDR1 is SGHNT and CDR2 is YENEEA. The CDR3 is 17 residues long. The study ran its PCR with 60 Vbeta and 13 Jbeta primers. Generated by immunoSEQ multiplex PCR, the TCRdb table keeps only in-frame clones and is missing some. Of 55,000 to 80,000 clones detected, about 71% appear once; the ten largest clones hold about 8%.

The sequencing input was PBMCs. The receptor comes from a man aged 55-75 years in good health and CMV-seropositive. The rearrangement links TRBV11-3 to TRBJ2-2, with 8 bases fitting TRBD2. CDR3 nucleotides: TGTGCCAGCAGCTTATCGACTAGCGCGGACCTCACCGGGGAGCTGTTTTTT. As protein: CASSLSTSADLTGELFF.